Listed below are T cell receptor beta chains from one sample, sequenced in a study of identical twins. TCRdb analysed the 5' RACE reads with MiXCR anew, one entry per CDR3 protein. The sample shows 250,000 to 350,000 distinct CDR3 sequences, around 8.8% of them seen only once. These data were also filed under a second study, of yellow fever vaccine responses in identical twins.

The sequencing sample was made of memory (CD45RO+) T cells sorted from blood. These receptors all come from a woman under 30 in good health. The CDR3 runs from the conserved cysteine through the conserved F or W. A D gene is named only where the DNA matches it firmly. Rows may omit the clone size; those that give it use once, few, many or a size class.

>TRBJ2-1|TRBV15|.|.
TGTGCCACCAGCAGAGATCTGAATGACAATGAGCAGTTCTTC
CATSRDLNDNEQFF
>TRBJ1-6|TRBV5-1|.|TRBD1
TGCGCCAGCAGCTCCGTTTCAGGGGGAAATTCACCCCTCCACTTT
CASSSVSGGNSPLHF
>TRBJ2-3|TRBV7-3|few|.
TGTGCCAGCAGCTTGGGTGACAGGGAGGCAGATACGCAGTATTTT
CASSLGDREADTQYF
>TRBJ2-5|TRBV10-3|many|.
TGTGCCATCAAGGCGGCTAGCCCAGAGACCCAGTACTTC
CAIKAASPETQYF
>TRBJ1-5|TRBV15|many|TRBD1
TGTGCCACCAGCAGAGATCTCCTACAGGGGATGAATCAGCCCCAGCATTTT
CATSRDLLQGMNQPQHF
>TRBJ1-2|TRBV9|.|TRBD1
TGTGCCAGCAGCGCTAGGGACAGGGGCGTGGGAGGCTACACCTTC
CASSARDRGVGGYTF
>TRBJ1-5|TRBV12-3/TRBV12-4|many|.
TGTGCCAGCAGTTTAGCGAAGTCTCAGCCCCAGCATTTT
CASSLAKSQPQHF
>TRBJ1-5|TRBV24-1|few|.
TGTGCCACCTCCCGGGGGGGCAATCAGCCCCAGCATTTT
CATSRGGNQPQHF
>TRBJ1-4|TRBV12-3/TRBV12-4|.|.
TGTGCCAGCAGTCGACTGCAGAGTGAAAAACTGTTTTTT
CASSRLQSEKLFF
>TRBJ2-2|TRBV5-6|.|.
TGTGCCAGCAGCTCGGACCCCTTGGAGCTGTTTTTT
CASSSDPLELFF
>TRBJ2-1|TRBV25-1|.|.
TGTGCCAGCAGTGATCCTAGACAGGGTTCGGGGGGGACTTACAATGAGCAGTTCTTC
CASSDPRQGSGGTYNEQFF
>TRBJ2-2|TRBV24-1|.|TRBD1
TGTGCCACCAGTGCCGTTGACAGGGGAAGGGGCGGGGAGCTGTTTTTT
CATSAVDRGRGGELFF
>TRBJ2-3|TRBV6-2/TRBV6-3|few|.
TGTGCCAGCAGTTGGGGCAGAAGCACAGATACGCAGTATTTT
CASSWGRSTDTQYF
>TRBJ1-1|TRBV6-5|.|.
TGTGCCAGCAGTTACTCTGGGGGGATGAACACTGAAGCTTTCTTT
CASSYSGGMNTEAFF
>TRBJ2-2|TRBV6-1|many|TRBD2
TGTGCCAGCAGTGAGGCGGGGGAGGTTTCCGAAAGGCCCTCCGGGGAGCTGTTTTTT
CASSEAGEVSERPSGELFF
>TRBJ1-3|TRBV29-1|many|.
TGCAGCGCGATGGTACAGATCTCTGGAAACACCATATATTTT
CSAMVQISGNTIYF
>TRBJ2-5|TRBV6-1|.|.
TGTGCCAGCAATGACGAACTTTATACACATGAGTACTTC
CASNDELYTHEYF
>TRBJ1-5|TRBV27|many|TRBD1
TGTGCCAGCAGACGAATGGGACAGCACAATCAGCCCCAGCATTTT
CASRRMGQHNQPQHF
>TRBJ2-7|TRBV7-8|.|TRBD1
TGTGCCAGCAGCGCAATACAGGGGTTTGGCGAGCAGTACTTC
CASSAIQGFGEQYF
>TRBJ2-3|TRBV7-3|.|.
TGTGCCAGCAGCTCTTGGGGGACTTTTAGCACAGATACGCAGTATTTT
CASSSWGTFSTDTQYF
>TRBJ2-2|TRBV10-3|.|.
TGTGCCATCAGTGTGAGGGTCGGGGAGCTGTTTTTT
CAISVRVGELFF
>TRBJ2-7|TRBV15|many|TRBD2
TGTGCCACCAGCAGCCTTCGGGGGGAATTCTCCTACGAGCAGTACTTC
CATSSLRGEFSYEQYF
>TRBJ2-1|TRBV20-1|.|TRBD2
TGCAGTGCTAGCGGGGGGGCCTCGTTATACAATGAGCAGTTCTTC
CSASGGASLYNEQFF
>TRBJ2-1|TRBV6-2/TRBV6-3|few|TRBD2
TGTGCCAGCCTAGCGGTTCTGGGCTTGATCAATGAGCAGTTCTTC
CASLAVLGLINEQFF
>TRBJ2-4|TRBV3-1|.|.
TGTGCCAGCAGCCAAGATCTTGAGGGGGGGAGGAACATTCAGTACTTC
CASSQDLEGGRNIQYF
>TRBJ2-3|TRBV5-1|.|TRBD2
TGCGCCAGCAGCTTGGGGACTAGCGGGGCAGATACGCAGTATTTT
CASSLGTSGADTQYF
>TRBJ2-4|TRBV4-1|many|TRBD2
TGCGCCAGCAGCCAAACCCCGGGTGGGGCGGGAGAAAACATTCAGTACTTC
CASSQTPGGAGENIQYF
>TRBJ2-5|TRBV2|many|TRBD1
TGTGCCAGCAGTGTATGGGACAGACAAGAGACCCAGTACTTC
CASSVWDRQETQYF
>TRBJ2-1|TRBV14|.|TRBD2
TGTGCCAGCAGCCTAGCGGGACTAGGGGTTTTCAATGAGCAGTTCTTC
CASSLAGLGVFNEQFF
>TRBJ2-5|TRBV7-9|.|.
TGTGCCAGCAGCTTAGCCCCCCCGGTCCGGGTGGTCCAGTACTTC
CASSLAPPVRVVQYF
>TRBJ2-4|TRBV28|.|.
TGTGCCAGCAGGGCGGGACCTGTAGCCAAAAACATTCAGTACTTC
CASRAGPVAKNIQYF
>TRBJ1-1|TRBV24-1|few|TRBD1
TGTGCCACCAGTGGAGGTGCGGGACAGGGGGCGCAGGGCACTGAAGCTTTCTTT
CATSGGAGQGAQGTEAFF
>TRBJ2-5|TRBV18|few|.
TGTGCCAGCTCACCTACGGCGATCCAAGAGACCCAGTACTTC
CASSPTAIQETQYF
>TRBJ2-4|TRBV14|.|.
TGTGCCAGCAGCCCCCGTTCGGGATCTTCAAACATTCAGTACTTC
CASSPRSGSSNIQYF
>TRBJ2-1|TRBV11-2|many|.
TGTGCCAGCAGCTTAGATAGGACGACAGGAGAGCAGTTCTTC
CASSLDRTTGEQFF
>TRBJ1-1|TRBV4-2|many|.
TGTGCCAGCAGCCAACCCGCCCGGGAGAACACTGAAGCTTTCTTT
CASSQPARENTEAFF
>TRBJ2-3|TRBV2|once|TRBD2
TGTGCCAGCAGTGAAGCACTAGCGGCAGGGAACACAGATACGCAGTATTTT
CASSEALAAGNTDTQYF
>TRBJ1-6|TRBV20-1|.|TRBD1
TGCAGTGCTAGGGGGGGACAGGGTCTGGGGAATTCACCCCTCCACTTT
CSARGGQGLGNSPLHF
>TRBJ2-1|TRBV5-1|few|.
TGCGCCAGCAGCGGACTGAACAATGAGCAGTTCTTC
CASSGLNNEQFF
>TRBJ2-2|TRBV5-1|many|.
TGCGCCAGCAGCTTGGACGGGGGCACCGGGGAGCTGTTTTTT
CASSLDGGTGELFF